This record concerns one TCR beta chain sequence. V was clipped by 8 bases and J by 5 bases; unmatched bases: 13. CDR1 and CDR2 from the germline V gene are KGHSH and LQKENI. CDR3 length: 15 residues. The protocol was immunoSEQ multiplex PCR, while the TCRdb copy is restricted to in-frame clones and leaves out a portion. The sample shows roughly 200,000 clones, roughly 88% of them seen only once. These data originate in a study of blood T cell repertoires in COVID-19. The material sequenced was peripheral blood. This chain connects TRBV18 to TRBJ1-1; the match to TRBD1 covers 8 bases. This TCR was recovered from a young man with active or convalescent COVID-19. The CDR3: CASSYGEQGVTEAFF. The CDR3 DNA sequence: TGTGCCAGCAGCTATGGGGAACAGGGGGTAACTGAAGCTTTCTTT.